The rows below give T cell receptor beta chains drawn from one sample of a study of control samples from healthy donors and cancer patients. Measured with immunoSEQ multiplex PCR; TCRdb has only the in-frame clones, and not every one. The sample carries about 59,000 clones, 80% to 95% recorded once. Specimen: PBMCs. These receptors were taken from a man aged 35 to 55 with colorectal cancer. Each CDR3 is given without its conserved first and last residue. Fields, in order: J gene, V gene, clone size, CDR3 protein. Clone size appears in some rows only: once, few, many, or a class for an expanded clone.

TRBJ1-1,TRBV4-1,NA,ASSQPRQGQKNTEAF
TRBJ1-5,TRBV19,NA,ASSRDRSDNQPQH
TRBJ1-3,TRBV12-3/TRBV12-4,NA,ASSLTYGNTIY
TRBJ2-4,TRBV6-6,NA,ASSYSHRETIQY
TRBJ1-5,TRBV7-8,NA,ASSLFWILGNQPQH
TRBJ2-3,TRBV5-6,NA,ASSLGFGGTDTQY
TRBJ2-7,TRBV12-3/TRBV12-4,NA,ASSSHREQY
TRBJ1-2,TRBV3-1/TRBV3-2,NA,ASSPGRASRGYGYT
TRBJ2-1,TRBV5-1,NA,ASSPGDRGRNEQF
TRBJ2-7,TRBV27,few,ASRPGQPVWEQY
TRBJ1-1,TRBV5-4,NA,ASSLIHLTEAF
TRBJ1-5,TRBV2,NA,ASSVTGGSDQPQH
TRBJ2-5,TRBV5-1,NA,ASSSGGGQETQY
TRBJ2-1,TRBV5-6,few,ASSLELSRSGNEQF
TRBJ2-2,TRBV7-9,NA,ASRRNVGTGELF
TRBJ2-5,TRBV3-1/TRBV3-2,NA,ASKLIVRAGGQETQY
TRBJ2-6,TRBV3-1/TRBV3-2,NA,ASSLDRAGANVLT
TRBJ1-3,TRBV14,NA,ASNQVRGGTIY
TRBJ2-7,TRBV5-1,NA,ASSLRQGITYEQY
TRBJ2-7,TRBV11-2,NA,ASSGGTFMSEQY
TRBJ2-3,TRBV9,NA,ASSERYRDPRFTDTQY
TRBJ1-1,TRBV6-2/TRBV6-3,NA,ASSYAVNTEAF
TRBJ1-2,TRBV10-2,NA,ASSPTRADGYT
TRBJ2-5,TRBV6-1,NA,ASSEGSAGPGETQY
TRBJ2-5,TRBV6-2/TRBV6-3,NA,ASSYPLGGTRGEETQY
TRBJ1-2,TRBV4-3,NA,ASSQGVGARGGYT
TRBJ2-2,TRBV5-4,NA,ASSPKAGNTGELF
TRBJ2-5,TRBV5-1,NA,ASSLGQGTGETQY
TRBJ1-1,TRBV5-1,NA,ASGQAGRGTEAF